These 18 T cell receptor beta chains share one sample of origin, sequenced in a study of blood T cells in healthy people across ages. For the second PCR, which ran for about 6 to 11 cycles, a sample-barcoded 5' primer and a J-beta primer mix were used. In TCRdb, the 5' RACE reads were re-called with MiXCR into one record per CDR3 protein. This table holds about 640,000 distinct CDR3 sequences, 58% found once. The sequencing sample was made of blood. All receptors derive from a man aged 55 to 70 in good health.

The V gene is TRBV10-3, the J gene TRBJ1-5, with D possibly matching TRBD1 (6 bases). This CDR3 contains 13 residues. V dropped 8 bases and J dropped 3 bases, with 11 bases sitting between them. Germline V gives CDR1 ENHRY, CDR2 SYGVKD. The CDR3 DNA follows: TGTGCCATCGGGACAAACCCCAATCAGCCCCAGCATTTT. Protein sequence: CAIGTNPNQPQHF.

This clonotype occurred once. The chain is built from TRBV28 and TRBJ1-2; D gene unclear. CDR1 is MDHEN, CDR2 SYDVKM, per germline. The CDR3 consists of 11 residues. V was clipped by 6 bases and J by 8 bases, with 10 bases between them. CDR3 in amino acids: CASSRVWGYTF. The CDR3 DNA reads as TGTGCCAGCAGCCGGGTTTGGGGCTACACCTTC.

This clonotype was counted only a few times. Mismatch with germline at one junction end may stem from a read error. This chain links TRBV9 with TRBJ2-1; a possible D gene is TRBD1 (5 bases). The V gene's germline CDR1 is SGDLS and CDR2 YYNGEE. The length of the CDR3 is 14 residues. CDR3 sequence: CASTVGFSGNEQFF. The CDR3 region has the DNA TGTGCCAGCACCGTAGGGTTTTCAGGGAATGAGCAGTTCTTC.

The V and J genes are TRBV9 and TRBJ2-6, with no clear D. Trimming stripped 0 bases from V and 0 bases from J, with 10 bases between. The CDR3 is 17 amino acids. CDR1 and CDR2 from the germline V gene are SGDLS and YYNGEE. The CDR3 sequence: CASSVGPPRSGANVLTF. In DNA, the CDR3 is TGTGCCAGCAGCGTAGGACCGCCTCGCTCTGGGGCCAACGTCCTGACTTTC.

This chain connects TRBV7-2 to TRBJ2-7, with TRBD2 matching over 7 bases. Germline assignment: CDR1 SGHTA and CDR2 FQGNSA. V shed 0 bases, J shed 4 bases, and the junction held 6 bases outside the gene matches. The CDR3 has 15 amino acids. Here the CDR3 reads CASSLAGGTQYEQYF. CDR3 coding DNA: TGTGCCAGCAGCTTAGCGGGGGGGACGCAATACGAGCAGTACTTC.

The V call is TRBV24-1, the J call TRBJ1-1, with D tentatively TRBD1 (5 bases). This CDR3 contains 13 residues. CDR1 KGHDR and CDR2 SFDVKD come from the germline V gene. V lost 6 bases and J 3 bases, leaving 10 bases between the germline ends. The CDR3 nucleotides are TGTGCCACCAGTTCGGGGGAGGACACTGAAGCTTTCTTT. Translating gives CATSSGEDTEAFF.

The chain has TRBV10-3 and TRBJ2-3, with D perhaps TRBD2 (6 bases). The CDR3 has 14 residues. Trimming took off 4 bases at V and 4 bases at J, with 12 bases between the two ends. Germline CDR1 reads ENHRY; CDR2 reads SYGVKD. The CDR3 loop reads CAISGAGFADTQYF. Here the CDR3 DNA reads TGTGCCATCAGTGGGGCGGGGTTCGCAGATACGCAGTATTTT.

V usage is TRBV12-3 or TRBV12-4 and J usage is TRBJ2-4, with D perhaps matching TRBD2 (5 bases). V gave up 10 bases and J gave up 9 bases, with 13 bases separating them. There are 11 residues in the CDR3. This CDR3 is CATREEGIQYF. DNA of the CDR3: TGTGCCACGAGGGAAGAGGGCATTCAGTACTTC.

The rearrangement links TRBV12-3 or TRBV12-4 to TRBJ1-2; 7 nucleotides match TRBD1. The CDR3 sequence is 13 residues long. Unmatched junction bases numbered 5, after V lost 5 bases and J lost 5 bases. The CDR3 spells CASSVEGAYGYTF. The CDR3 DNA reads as TGTGCCAGCAGTGTAGAGGGGGCGTATGGCTACACCTTC.

The CDR3 DNA follows: TGTGCCAGCAGTTCCTGGGGGACAGGGCCCTACGAGCAGTACTTC. This encodes CASSSWGTGPYEQYF. The chain employs TRBV27 and TRBJ2-7, with 9 nucleotides matching TRBD1. The V segment lost 4 bases and the J segment 2 bases; nucleotides outside the gene matches: 6. Per germline, CDR1 MNHEY and CDR2 SMNVEV (reference sequence). This CDR3 region has 15 residues.

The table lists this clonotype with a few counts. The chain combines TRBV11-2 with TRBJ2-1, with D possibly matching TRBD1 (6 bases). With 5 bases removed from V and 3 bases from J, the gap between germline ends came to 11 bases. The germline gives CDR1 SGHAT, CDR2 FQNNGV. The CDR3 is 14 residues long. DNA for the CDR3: TGTGCCAGCAGCCATGGACAGCTCTACAATGAGCAGTTCTTC. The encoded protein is CASSHGQLYNEQFF.

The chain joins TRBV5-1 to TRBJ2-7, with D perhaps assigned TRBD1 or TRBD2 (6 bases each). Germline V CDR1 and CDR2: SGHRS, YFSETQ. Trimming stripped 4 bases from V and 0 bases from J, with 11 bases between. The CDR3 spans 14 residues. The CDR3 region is CASSGGPSSYEQYF. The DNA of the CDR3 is TGCGCCAGCAGCGGGGGGCCGTCCTCCTACGAGCAGTACTTC.

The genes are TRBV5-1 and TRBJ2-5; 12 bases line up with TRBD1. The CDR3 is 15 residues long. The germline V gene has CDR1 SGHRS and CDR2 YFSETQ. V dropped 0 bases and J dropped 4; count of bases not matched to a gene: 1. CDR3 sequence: CASSLGDRGPETQYF. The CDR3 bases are TGCGCCAGCAGCTTGGGGGACAGGGGGCCAGAGACCCAGTACTTC.

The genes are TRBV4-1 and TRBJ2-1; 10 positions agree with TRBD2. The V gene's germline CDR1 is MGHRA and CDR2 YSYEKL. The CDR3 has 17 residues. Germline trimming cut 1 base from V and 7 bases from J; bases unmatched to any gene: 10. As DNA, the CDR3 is TGCGCCAGCAGCCAAGTTCCCCCTCTAGCGGGGGATAATGAGCAGTTCTTC. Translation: CASSQVPPLAGDNEQFF.

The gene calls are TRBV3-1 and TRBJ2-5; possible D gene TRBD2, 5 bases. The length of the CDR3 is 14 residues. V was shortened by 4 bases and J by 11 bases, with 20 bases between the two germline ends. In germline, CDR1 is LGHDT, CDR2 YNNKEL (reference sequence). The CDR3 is CASSPRDLRWEQYF. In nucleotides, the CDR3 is TGTGCCAGCAGCCCCCGCGACTTGAGATGGGAGCAGTACTTC.

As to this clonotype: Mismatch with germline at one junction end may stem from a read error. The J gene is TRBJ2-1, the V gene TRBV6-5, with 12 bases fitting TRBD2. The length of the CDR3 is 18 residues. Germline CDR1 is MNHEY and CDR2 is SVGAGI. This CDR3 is CAGRALSSGGAIFNEQFF. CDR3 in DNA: TGTGCCGGCAGGGCCCTTTCTAGCGGGGGGGCGATCTTCAATGAGCAGTTCTTC.

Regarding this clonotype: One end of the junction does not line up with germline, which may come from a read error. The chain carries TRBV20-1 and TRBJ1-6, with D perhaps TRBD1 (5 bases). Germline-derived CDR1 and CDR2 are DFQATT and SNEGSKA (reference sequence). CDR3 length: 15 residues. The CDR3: CSAREPGTGNSPLYF. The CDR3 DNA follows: TGCAGTGCTAGAGAGCCCGGGACGGGGAATTCACCCCTCTACTTT.

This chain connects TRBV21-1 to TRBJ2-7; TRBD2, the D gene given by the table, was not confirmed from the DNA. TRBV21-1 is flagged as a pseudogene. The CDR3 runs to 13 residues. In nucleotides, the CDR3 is TGTGCCAGCCGGGACGGCCAATTCTACGAGCAGTACTTC. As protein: CASRDGQFYEQYF.